This is a list of T cell receptor beta chains from one sample in a study of human T cells and chemical hapten exposure. TCRdb passed the RACE reads through MiXCR, listing each CDR3 protein once. This table has approximately 320,000 distinct CDR3 sequences, 4.5% to 7% appearing once. The specimen was whole blood, collected in connection with sensitization to the hapten diphenylcyclopropenone (DPC). These TCRs come from a woman younger than 35 with alopecia areata. Some clones in this sample may be carry-over from other donors' samples. The CDR3 runs from the conserved cysteine through the conserved F or W. Fields, in order: J gene, V gene, CDR3 protein.

TRBJ2-6	TRBV5-8	CASSPRTSGANVLTF
TRBJ1-5	TRBV12-3/TRBV12-4	CASSGRQGRFQPQHF
TRBJ2-7	TRBV7-8	CASSLGQPGSYEQYF
TRBJ2-3	TRBV6-2/TRBV6-3	CASSYSRLAGASTASSSSTDTQYF
TRBJ2-1	TRBV5-4	CASSLASASYNEQFF
TRBJ2-5	TRBV20-1	CSVGTSGFGRETQYF
TRBJ2-1	TRBV4-1	CASSQQHLNNEQFF
TRBJ2-2	TRBV4-2	CASSKMVQGSAAGELFF
TRBJ1-2	TRBV4-1	CASSQGGTDRYGYTF
TRBJ2-5	TRBV7-8	CASSLVGGQETQYF
TRBJ1-6	TRBV7-9	CASSPDFQGSPLHF
TRBJ1-5	TRBV12-3/TRBV12-4	CASSFEGAWGNNQPQHF